This T cell receptor beta chain was sequenced in a study of radiotherapy plus CTLA-4 blockade in lung cancer. On the study more broadly: Of all patients, under 20% responded objectively and 25% to 35% showed disease control.

Here immunoSEQ multiplex PCR was the method, and the copy in TCRdb shows in-frame clones only, minus some. The sample has some 64,000 clones; roughly four fifths are singletons. Ipilimumab-mediated CTLA-4 blockade plus focal radiation was given to patients having chemo-refractory metastatic non-small-cell lung cancer. CDR1 is LNHDA, CDR2 SQIVND, per germline (reference sequence). This CDR3 has 16 residues. V lost 7 bases, J lost 0 bases, and 18 bases lay in between. This sequence originates from a human donor with non-small cell lung cancer whose response to radiotherapy plus ipilimumab could not be evaluated. Some clones in this sample may be carry-over from other donors' samples. The chain joins TRBV19 to TRBJ1-1; D remains ambiguous. The input for sequencing was peripheral blood, taken from a patient treated with radiotherapy plus ipilimumab. Here the CDR3 reads CASIRRLDGLNTEAFF. CDR3 sequence (DNA): TGTGCCAGTATCCGCCGACTCGACGGCCTGAACACTGAAGCTTTCTTT.